This entry lists 26 T cell receptor beta chains sequenced from one sample in a study of blood T cell repertoires in COVID-19. TCRdb's table, derived via immunoSEQ multiplex PCR, lists solely in-frame clones and lacks some. The data hold over 250,000 clones, with around 87% observed a single time. The sequenced sample consisted of peripheral blood. These receptor sequences come from a woman aged 40 to 50 who had recovered from COVID-19.

V and J are TRBV7-2 and TRBJ1-2, with D possibly being TRBD1 (5 bases). Trimming took 7 bases from V and 4 from J, leaving 13 bases between them. This CDR3 is built from 13 residues. In germline, CDR1 is SGHTA, CDR2 FQGNSA. Written as DNA, the CDR3 is TGTGCCAGCAACCAGGGCAGATCCTATGGCTACACCTTC. Amino acids: CASNQGRSYGYTF.

The chain uses TRBV10-3 and TRBJ1-2; 10 bases are shared with TRBD1. Germline lookup yields CDR1 ENHRY and CDR2 SYGVKD. This CDR3 is 14 amino acids long. Losses at the gene ends were 4 bases for V and 8 bases for J; bases not matched to a gene: 7. CDR3 protein: CAISVGQGSRGYTF. The CDR3 coding sequence is TGTGCCATCAGTGTGGGACAGGGGAGTCGGGGCTACACCTTC.

The rearrangement joins TRBV10-3 to TRBJ1-2; the match to TRBD1 covers 8 bases. V gave up 10 bases and J gave up 1 base; unmatched junction bases: 5. Germline-derived CDR1 and CDR2 are ENHRY and SYGVKD. The CDR3 is 13 residues long. The CDR3, as DNA: TGTGCCACCCAGGGGGCGGATAACTATGGCTACACCTTC. Translated: CATQGADNYGYTF.

This clone was observed a single time. This chain connects TRBV5-1 to TRBJ1-4; 7 nucleotides agree with TRBD1. Germline V lookup: CDR1 SGHRS, CDR2 YFSETQ. V lost 0 bases and J lost 8; bases outside the gene matches: 4. CDR3 length: 14 residues. For the CDR3, the DNA is TGCGCCAGCAGCTTGGGACAGGGTGAGGAAAAACTGTTTTTT. Its protein product is CASSLGQGEEKLFF. The variable domain in full, completed from reference TRBV5-1 and TRBJ1-4, reads KAGVTQTPRYLIKTRGQQVTLSCSPISGHRSVSWYQQTPGQGLQFLFEYFSETQRNKGNFPGRFSGRQFSNSRSEMNVSTLELGDSALYLCASSLGQGEEKLFFGSGTQLSVL.

This clone was seen a single time. This chain connects TRBV30 to TRBJ1-5; the D is unclear. The V gene lost 0 bases and the J gene lost 5 bases, with 17 bases spanning the gap. CDR3 length: 16 residues. Germline CDR1 reads GTSNPN; CDR2 reads SVGIG (reference sequence). The CDR3 reads CAWSVGGFGGDQPQHF. The CDR3 nucleotides are TGTGCCTGGAGTGTGGGTGGATTCGGCGGTGATCAGCCCCAGCATTTT. Supplemented by reference TRBV30 and TRBJ1-5, the full variable domain reads SQTIHQWPATLVQPVGSPLSLECTVEGTSNPNLYWYRQAAGRGLQLLFYSVGIGQISSEVPQNLSASRPQDRQFILSSKKLLLSDSGFYLCAWSVGGFGGDQPQHFGDGTRLSIL.

The chain recombines TRBV5-1 with TRBJ2-5; 13 bases map to TRBD2. Germline V gives CDR1 SGHRS, CDR2 YFSETQ. This CDR3 has 15 residues. V lost 4 bases and J lost 5; bases outside the gene matches: 5. CDR3 loop: CASSRGLAGSETQYF. The CDR3 DNA reads as TGCGCCAGCAGCCGGGGACTAGCGGGGTCTGAGACCCAGTACTTC.

The chain uses TRBV9 and TRBJ2-7; D is perhaps TRBD2 (6 bases). The ends were cut back, 4 bases at V and 2 bases at J, with 16 bases in the middle. This CDR3 has 15 residues. CDR1 SGDLS and CDR2 YYNGEE come from the germline V gene. The CDR3: CASSPRVGGAYEQYF. The CDR3 DNA is TGTGCCAGCAGCCCCCGGGTCGGCGGGGCCTACGAGCAGTACTTC.

The chain is built from TRBV9 and TRBJ1-1; no firm D call. The CDR3 totals 14 residues. V was pared by 3 bases and J by 11 bases, with 20 bases between. The germline gives CDR1 SGDLS, CDR2 YYNGEE. The CDR3 here is CASSALEKGRRAFF. The CDR3 DNA reads as TGTGCCAGCAGCGCCCTCGAAAAGGGCCGGAGGGCTTTCTTT. Supplemented by reference TRBV9 and TRBJ1-1, the full variable domain reads DSGVTQTPKHLITATGQRVTLRCSPRSGDLSVYWYQQSLDQGLQFLIQYYNGEERAKGNILERFSAQQFPDLHSELNLSSLELGDSALYFCASSALEKGRRAFFGQGTRLTVV.

This chain joins TRBV2 and TRBJ2-3; the match to TRBD1 covers 8 bases. This CDR3 comprises 15 residues. The V gene end was trimmed by 7 bases and the J gene end by 5 bases; junction bases not matched to a gene: 11. Per the germline V gene, CDR1 is SNHLY and CDR2 is FYNNEI. The CDR3 is CASTEGQGARDTQYF. The CDR3 DNA is TGTGCCAGCACCGAAGGTCAGGGGGCGAGAGATACGCAGTATTTT.

The V gene is TRBV7-9, the J gene TRBJ2-1; maybe TRBD1 (6 bases). The germline V gene encodes CDR1 SEHNR and CDR2 FQNEAQ (reference sequence). V dropped 2 bases and J dropped 7 bases, with 9 bases sitting between them. The CDR3 has 13 amino acids. CDR3 amino acids: CASSLSRGNEQFF. The CDR3, as DNA: TGTGCCAGCAGCTTAAGCAGGGGAAATGAGCAGTTCTTC.

The chain uses TRBV7-8 and TRBJ2-3; D is undetermined. Per germline, CDR1 SGHVS and CDR2 FQNEAQ. V was pared by 5 bases and J by 4 bases, with 4 bases between. There are 11 residues in the CDR3. CDR3 loop: CASSPADTQYF. CDR3 bases: TGTGCCAGCAGCCCAGCAGATACGCAGTATTTT.

CDR3 bases: TGTGCCAGCAGTTATCAAGCGGGGGGGTACAATGAGCAGTTCTTC. As protein: CASSYQAGGYNEQFF. This sequence joins TRBV2 and TRBJ2-1, with TRBD2 identical over 10 bases. Germline V gene lookup returns CDR1 SNHLY and CDR2 FYNNEI. The CDR3 has 15 amino acids. The trim removed 5 bases at V and 4 bases at J, leaving 5 bases unmatched.

Turning to this clone: Other DNA sequences in the same sample also yield this CDR3. This chain joins TRBV5-1 and TRBJ2-2; a possible D gene is TRBD1 (5 bases). From germline, CDR1 is SGHRS and CDR2 YFSETQ. Trimming cost V 0 bases and J 2 bases, with 8 bases left between them. There are 15 residues in the CDR3. CDR3 bases: TGCGCCAGCAGCTTGGGGCAGGGAAACACCGGGGAGCTGTTTTTT. Protein sequence: CASSLGQGNTGELFF.

CDR3 nucleotide sequence: TGTGCCAGCAGTTACGACAGGGGGGTACTCAATCAGCCCCAGCATTTT. The encoded protein is CASSYDRGVLNQPQHF. The chain has TRBV6-2 or TRBV6-3 and TRBJ1-5, with 9 bases identical to TRBD1. Germline V gives CDR1 MNHEY, CDR2 SVGEGT. The CDR3 runs 16 residues. V shed 2 bases and J 3 bases; nucleotides not matched to a gene: 5.

This clone occurred once. V and J are TRBV2 and TRBJ2-4; D may be TRBD2 (7 bases). The CDR3 sequence is 14 residues long. The ends were cut back, 3 bases at V and 9 bases at J, with 15 bases in the middle. Germline assignment: CDR1 SNHLY and CDR2 FYNNEI. CDR3 residues: CASSDNRGGGIQYF. The CDR3 nucleotides read TGTGCCAGCAGTGATAATAGGGGGGGTGGCATTCAGTACTTC.

Concerning this clone: Other DNA sequences within the sample encode an identical CDR3. The chain recombines TRBV11-2 with TRBJ2-1; 7 nucleotides line up with TRBD2. V shed 9 bases and J 2 bases; nucleotides not matched to a gene: 7. Germline V gene data show CDR1 as SGHAT and CDR2 as FQNNGV. The CDR3 spans 14 residues. The CDR3 bases are TGTGCCAGTTCACTGGGGGGGGCCTACAATGAGCAGTTCTTC. Amino acids: CASSLGGAYNEQFF.

This clone has only one observation. This chain joins TRBV11-2 and TRBJ2-7; 11 bases fit TRBD1. Trimming removed 3 bases from V and 6 bases from J; junction bases left unmatched: 10. Germline V lookup: CDR1 SGHAT, CDR2 FQNNGV. The CDR3 has 16 residues. CDR3 loop: CASSFQGQGAAGEQYF. DNA of the CDR3: TGTGCCAGCAGCTTCCAAGGACAGGGGGCAGCGGGCGAGCAGTACTTC.

This clone was picked up a small number of times. The chain joins TRBV19 to TRBJ2-3; 8 nucleotides match TRBD2. The CDR3 sequence is 17 residues long. The ends lost 3 bases at V and 0 bases at J; junction bases unmatched: 8. Germline values: CDR1 LNHDA, CDR2 SQIVND (reference sequence). CDR3 loop: CASSIRGGRGSTDTQYF. CDR3 in DNA: TGTGCCAGTAGTATCCGGGGGGGTCGGGGGAGCACAGATACGCAGTATTTT.

The chain links TRBV24-1 to TRBJ1-5; the D is unclear. V was shortened by 3 bases and J by 3 bases, with 8 bases between the two germline ends. Germline lookup yields CDR1 KGHDR and CDR2 SFDVKD. The CDR3 consists of 14 residues. CDR3 sequence (DNA): TGTGCCACCAGTGATCGCGGAGTCAATCAGCCCCAGCATTTT. It is translated as CATSDRGVNQPQHF.

The sample holds one count of this clone. This chain joins TRBV7-6 and TRBJ2-7; 9 positions match TRBD1. The germline CDR1 and CDR2 sequences are SGHVS and FNYEAQ. This CDR3 has 15 residues. V trimming: 0 bases; J trimming: 4 bases; junction bases outside the gene matches: 4. The CDR3 DNA reads TGTGCCAGCAGCTTAGCCGGGACAGGGTGGTACGAGCAGTACTTC. It yields the protein CASSLAGTGWYEQYF.

The chain uses TRBV5-1 and TRBJ1-1, with 7 bases fitting TRBD1. The J segment lost 7 bases and the V segment lost 3 bases, leaving 6 bases of the junction unmatched. The germline V gene encodes CDR1 SGHRS and CDR2 YFSETQ. CDR3 length: 13 amino acids. As DNA, the CDR3 is TGCGCCAGCAGCTCCCGGGACAGCCTTGAAGCTTTCTTT. It is translated as CASSSRDSLEAFF.

This clone was seen just once. The genes are TRBV3-1 (or the pseudogene TRBV3-2) and TRBJ2-1; 9 nucleotides agree with TRBD1. Germline CDR1 is LGHDT and CDR2 is YNNKEL (reference sequence). There are 17 residues in the CDR3. Trimming took 4 bases from V and 7 from J; bases not matched to a gene: 14. The DNA for the CDR3 is TGTGCCAGCAGCCTACGGGGGAGCGGGACAGGGAAGAATGAGCAGTTCTTC. As protein: CASSLRGSGTGKNEQFF.

The chain couples TRBV14 to TRBJ1-1, with a weak D call TRBD1 (6 bases). The V gene's germline CDR1 is SGHDN and CDR2 FVKESK. The CDR3 contains 17 residues. The V end lost 1 base, the J end lost 3 bases, and 18 bases lay between the germline ends. In nucleotides, the CDR3 is TGTGCCAGCAGCCAAGGCCCGTGGGGGGGCTTGGACACTGAAGCTTTCTTT. Its translation is CASSQGPWGGLDTEAFF.

The V call is TRBV9, the J call TRBJ1-3; D unresolved. The V end was cut by 6 bases, the J end by 2 bases, with 12 bases between. The CDR3 runs 14 residues. CDR1 and CDR2 (germline): SGDLS, YYNGEE. CDR3 residues: CASTPRSAGNTIYF. CDR3 nucleotide sequence: TGTGCCAGCACCCCGCGGTCGGCTGGAAACACCATATATTTT.

The chain has TRBV2 and TRBJ1-5, with no clear D. The germline gives CDR1 SNHLY, CDR2 FYNNEI. The CDR3 sequence is 14 residues long. V lost 3 bases and J lost 3, with 9 bases in between. CDR3 loop: CASSDRGPNQPQHF. CDR3 DNA sequence: TGTGCCAGCAGTGACCGAGGGCCCAATCAGCCCCAGCATTTT.

The V gene is TRBV5-1, the J gene TRBJ2-3; D is uncertain. Trimming removed 1 base at V and 0 bases at J, with 9 bases between. CDR3 length: 15 amino acids. Germline V gives CDR1 SGHRS, CDR2 YFSETQ. Here the CDR3 reads CASSLYLESTDTQYF. CDR3 sequence (DNA): TGCGCCAGCAGCTTGTATCTAGAGAGCACAGATACGCAGTATTTT. The variable domain in full, with the rest retrieved from reference TRBV5-1 and TRBJ2-3, is KAGVTQTPRYLIKTRGQQVTLSCSPISGHRSVSWYQQTPGQGLQFLFEYFSETQRNKGNFPGRFSGRQFSNSRSEMNVSTLELGDSALYLCASSLYLESTDTQYFGPGTRLTVL.